The sequence of this T cell receptor (beta chain) was determined in a study of vaccination effects on CD4 cells after COVID-19. The V gene lost 5 bases and the J gene lost 1 base, with 15 bases spanning the gap. The CDR3 has 17 amino acids. Germline lookup yields CDR1 LNHDA and CDR2 SQIVND (reference sequence). Whole-study findings and limits: Late post-vaccination samples showed marked contraction of infection- and vaccine-induced clones.

When less than 12 days of culture had elapsed, CD4+ T cells were isolated. In the vaccine recipients, nucleocapsid antibodies were negative and there was no prior SARS-CoV-2 infection. IL-2 medium supplanted half the medium on days 3 and 7. About this clone itself: What it recognizes is unknown.

TCRdb's copy holds only in-frame clones and misses some; the assay was immunoSEQ multiplex PCR. The repertoire has about 74,000 clones, about 74% of them found once; the top ten carry around 2.1%. This specimen was CD4+ T cells from PBMCs cultured without peptide, taken before COVID-19 vaccination. The clonotype was recovered from a human donor who received a COVID-19 vaccine. The V call is TRBV19, the J call TRBJ2-6; D unresolved. The CDR3 sequence: CASSLRTLNSGANVLTF. As DNA, the CDR3 is TGTGCCAGTAGTCTCCGGACCTTGAATTCTGGGGCCAACGTCCTGACTTTC.